This T cell receptor beta chain emerged from a study of blood T cell repertoires in COVID-19. Study overall: Specimens from acute and convalescent COVID-19 originated in the United States, Italy and Spain.

Looked up from germline, CDR1 is SGHVS and CDR2 is FQNEAQ. The CDR3 is 16 amino acids. Trimming shortened V by 1 base and J by 10 bases, and 17 bases separated the two germline ends. Original processing methods: Amplification of reference gene primers provided the estimated nucleated cell counts. Clones were read by immunoSEQ multiplex PCR, and TCRdb kept only the in-frame ones, dropping some. From that table come the V and J calls and clone size; the DNA was used to work out D and trimming. This sample carries about 400,000 clones, over 75% of them seen once, and the ten largest clones take approximately 2.1%.

The TCR originated in a woman aged 40-49 years with acute COVID-19. The chain recombines TRBV7-8 with TRBJ1-6; D perhaps matches TRBD1 (5 bases). Specimen: PBMCs or T cells enriched from blood (not recorded which). The CDR3 DNA sequence: TGTGCCAGCAGCTTAGAGGGCAGCTCCTGGGGCTCACCCCTCCACTTT. It is translated as CASSLEGSSWGSPLHF.